This T cell receptor (beta chain) was profiled in a study of OX40 agonist ivuxolimab in advanced cancers. On the study more broadly: Intravenous ivuxolimab at 0.01 to 10 mg/kg was given to patients every 2 weeks. Aged roughly 23 to 79 with a mean of approximately 60 years, they were more than 80% male.

Trimming removed 2 bases at V and 6 bases at J, with 8 bases between. The germline CDR1 and CDR2 sequences are LNHDA and SQIVND (reference sequence). The CDR3 contains 13 residues. Repertoires were generated with immunoSEQ multiplex PCR, while TCRdb's copy carries only in-frame clones and drops some. The sample shows 50,000 to 75,000 clones, about nine tenths of them seen only once. Individuals having autoimmune disease history or systemic immunosuppression were not enrolled. Sequencing used CD4+ or CD8+ T cells sorted from blood, obtained in a trial of the OX40 agonist ivuxolimab. This receptor was identified in an adult with an advanced solid tumor such as melanoma, head and neck, liver or kidney cancer. V usage is TRBV19 and J usage is TRBJ1-5; D possibly corresponds to TRBD1 (5 bases). Here the CDR3 DNA reads TGTGCCAGTAGTATACAGGGCGGTCAGCCCCAGCATTTT. It codes for CASSIQGGQPQHF.